The 26 T cell receptor beta chains in this list originate from one sample, sequenced in a study of response to subunit inactivated influenza vaccine. TCRdb re-called the RT-PCR reads through MiXCR, storing one row per CDR3 protein. The sample lists some 480,000 distinct CDR3 sequences; 9.5% to 12% were seen once. Here the sequenced sample was PBMCs from blood, taken 40 to 50 days after vaccination. These receptors all come from a man aged 50 or older who received an inactivated influenza vaccine.

A few counts support this clonotype. This rearrangement joins TRBV7-6 to TRBJ2-6; 11 nucleotides match TRBD1. This CDR3 comprises 15 residues. In germline, CDR1 is SGHVS, CDR2 FNYEAQ. Trimming took 5 bases from V and 8 from J; bases not matched to a gene: 5. As DNA, the CDR3 is TGTGCCAGCAGCCCGGACAGGGGGCGAACCAACGTCCTGACTTTC. It translates to CASSPDRGRTNVLTF.

The rearrangement joins TRBV27 to TRBJ2-1; 7 bases agree with TRBD1. The CDR3 consists of 14 residues. Germline V gives CDR1 MNHEY, CDR2 SMNVEV (reference sequence). The J segment lost 6 bases and the V segment lost 5 bases, leaving 7 bases of the junction unmatched. The CDR3 is CASSPLTGSNEQFF. In DNA form, the CDR3 reads TGTGCCAGCAGTCCTCTGACAGGGAGCAATGAGCAGTTCTTC.

The chain uses TRBV27 and TRBJ2-5; possibly TRBD2 for D (5 bases). Deletions cut 4 bases from V and 5 bases from J, with 20 bases between. The CDR3 contains 16 residues. Germline CDR1 reads MNHEY; CDR2 reads SMNVEV (reference sequence). CDR3 bases: TGTGCCAGCAGTTCCCGGACGGGTGGAGGTGTGGAGACCCAGTACTTC. Its protein is CASSSRTGGGVETQYF.

This clonotype was seen only once. This rearrangement joins TRBV4-2 to TRBJ2-3; perhaps TRBD2 as D (5 bases). Trimming stripped 1 base from V and 4 bases from J, with 15 bases between. This CDR3 is built from 16 residues. Germline V lookup: CDR1 LGHNA, CDR2 YNFKEQ. Here the CDR3 DNA reads TGTGCCAGCAGCCAAGCTGCGTCCATCGGGGCAGATACGCAGTATTTT. Translation gives CASSQAASIGADTQYF.

This clonotype was observed a handful of times. The chain is built from TRBV7-8 and TRBJ2-3; D possibly corresponds to TRBD2 (6 bases). The CDR3 extends over 15 amino acids. The V gene lost 0 bases and the J gene lost 1 base, with 8 bases spanning the gap. In germline, CDR1 is SGHVS, CDR2 FQNEAQ. CDR3 nucleotides: TGTGCCAGCAGCTTAGCGGCGGGACGCACAGATACGCAGTATTTT. This translates into CASSLAAGRTDTQYF.

The rearrangement uses TRBV6-4 and TRBJ2-1, with D perhaps matching TRBD2 (7 bases). Germline loops: CDR1 MRHNA, CDR2 SNTAGT. The CDR3 loop spans 16 amino acids. Between the trimmed V and J ends, which lost 6 bases and 10 bases, there was a span of 25 bases. The CDR3 sequence: CASSPSVRGGSGEQFF. CDR3 nucleotides: TGTGCCAGCAGCCCGTCCGTCAGGGGCGGGAGCGGGGAGCAGTTCTTC.

This clonotype has only a few counts. The CDR3 protein is CASRRTVTNEQFF. The CDR3 region has the DNA TGTGCCAGCAGAAGGACGGTTACGAATGAGCAGTTCTTC. V usage is TRBV6-2 or TRBV6-3 and J usage is TRBJ2-1; D unresolved. The CDR3 runs 13 residues. Germline loops: CDR1 MNHEY, CDR2 SVGEGT. Trimming cost V 6 bases and J 7 bases, with 13 bases left between them.

The rearrangement links TRBV10-3 to TRBJ1-6; 9 nucleotides match TRBD1. The CDR3 is made up of 15 amino acids. CDR1 is ENHRY and CDR2 is SYGVKD in the germline V gene. V gave up 0 bases and J gave up 7 bases; unmatched junction bases: 1. The CDR3: CAISESGQGNSPLHF. The DNA for the CDR3 is TGTGCCATCAGTGAGTCGGGACAGGGAAATTCACCCCTCCACTTT.

The chain has TRBV11-2 and TRBJ2-2; 12 bases align to TRBD1. Per germline, CDR1 SGHAT and CDR2 FQNNGV. V dropped 5 bases and J dropped 6; count of bases not matched to a gene: 4. The CDR3 consists of 15 residues. CDR3 region: CASSRDRGLPGELFF. CDR3 DNA: TGTGCCAGCAGCAGGGACAGGGGGCTACCCGGGGAGCTGTTTTTT.

This clonotype was observed many times. The CDR3 region has the DNA TGCGCCAGCAGCATAACCCTCGGGGTAACAGGGGGACCTTACAATGAGCAGTTCTTC. This translates into CASSITLGVTGGPYNEQFF. The rearrangement joins TRBV5-1 to TRBJ2-1, with 8 bases that match TRBD1. The V and J ends lost 4 bases and 4 bases, in that order; junction bases with no gene match: 19. This CDR3 contains 19 residues. Germline assignment: CDR1 SGHRS and CDR2 YFSETQ.

This clonotype was observed at least ten times. V usage is TRBV20-1 and J usage is TRBJ2-3, with D possibly matching TRBD1 (5 bases). The CDR3 loop spans 12 amino acids. V lost 5 bases and J lost 2, with 8 bases in between. Germline assignment: CDR1 DFQATT and CDR2 SNEGSKA (reference sequence). The CDR3 DNA follows: TGCAGTGCTCTTGGGGCCACAGATACGCAGTATTTT. It translates to CSALGATDTQYF.

The rearrangement joins TRBV4-2 to TRBJ2-1; the D is unclear. The V end was cut by 1 base, the J end by 0 bases, with 10 bases between. This CDR3 region has 16 residues. The V gene's germline CDR1 is LGHNA and CDR2 YNFKEQ. The CDR3 reads CASSQAVLASYNEQFF. CDR3 DNA sequence: TGTGCCAGCAGCCAAGCCGTGCTCGCCTCCTACAATGAGCAGTTCTTC.

This clonotype has ten or more counts. The CDR3: CASSLGSGGANEQFF. CDR3 bases: TGCGCCAGCAGCTTGGGTAGCGGGGGGGCGAATGAGCAGTTCTTC. The V call is TRBV5-1, the J call TRBJ2-1, with TRBD2 identical over 11 bases. V was clipped by 0 bases and J by 7 bases; unmatched bases: 3. This CDR3 spans 15 amino acids. Germline CDR1 and CDR2: SGHRS and YFSETQ.

There are a few counts of this clonotype. The chain uses TRBV28 and TRBJ1-6; no firm D call. V gave up 2 bases and J gave up 10 bases, with 9 bases separating them. Germline V gives CDR1 MDHEN, CDR2 SYDVKM. This CDR3 has 13 residues. CDR3 region: CASSLGRVSPLHF. For the CDR3, the DNA is TGTGCCAGCAGTTTAGGCCGGGTCTCACCCCTCCACTTT. The whole variable domain, filled in from reference TRBV28 and TRBJ1-6, reads DVKVTQSSRYLVKRTGEKVFLECVQDMDHENMFWYRQDPGLGLRLIYFSYDVKMKEKGDIPEGYSVSREKKERFSLILESASTNQTSMYLCASSLGRVSPLHFGNGTRLTVT.

This clonotype occurred many times. V and J are TRBV7-2 and TRBJ2-7; D is tentatively TRBD1 or TRBD2 (5 bases each). Germline CDR1 is SGHTA and CDR2 is FQGNSA. Trimming stripped 5 bases from V and 7 bases from J, with 12 bases between. This CDR3 has 12 residues. In DNA, the CDR3 is TGTGCCAGCAGCCCCTCCAGGGAGGAGCAGTACTTC. As protein: CASSPSREEQYF.

V is TRBV4-1 and J is TRBJ2-7, with D possibly matching TRBD1 (6 bases). The ends were cut back, 0 bases at V and 2 bases at J, with 11 bases in the middle. The CDR3 loop spans 15 amino acids. Per the germline V gene, CDR1 is MGHRA and CDR2 is YSYEKL. In DNA, the CDR3 is TGCGCCAGCAGCCAAGATTGGGGGCCCCCCTACGAGCAGTACTTC. Protein product: CASSQDWGPPYEQYF.

The CDR3 DNA is TGTGCCAGCAGCTTCGTAGCGGGTATGGGGACAGATACGCAGTATTTT. This gives the protein CASSFVAGMGTDTQYF. The J gene is TRBJ2-3, the V gene TRBV7-2, with 7 bases fitting TRBD2. The CDR3 consists of 16 residues. Germline V gene data show CDR1 as SGHTA and CDR2 as FQGNSA. J gave up 3 bases and V 3 bases, and 9 bases lay outside the gene matches.

This clonotype was observed many times. The genes are TRBV5-1 and TRBJ2-3, with 9 bases lining up with TRBD2. The V gene end was trimmed by 1 base and the J gene end by 15 bases; junction bases not matched to a gene: 12. Per the germline V gene, CDR1 is SGHRS and CDR2 is YFSETQ. The CDR3 runs to 14 residues. CDR3 in amino acids: CASSLPQAAGGSYF. The CDR3 DNA follows: TGCGCCAGCAGCTTGCCTCAAGCGGCGGGAGGGAGTTATTTT.

This clonotype was recorded many times. DNA of the CDR3: TGTGCCAGCAGCTTAAATCTCGCGTGGCGGGGGGACTCCTACAATGAGCAGTTCTTC. Translating it yields CASSLNLAWRGDSYNEQFF. This sequence joins TRBV11-1 and TRBJ2-1; TRBD2 matches 8 bases. The CDR3 runs to 19 residues. J was trimmed by 0 bases and V by 2 bases; bases with no gene match: 12. CDR1 and CDR2 (germline): SGHAT, FQDESV (reference sequence).

This clonotype was counted at least ten times. This chain uses TRBV12-3 or TRBV12-4 with TRBJ2-3; D might be TRBD1 or TRBD2, each matching 5 bases. The CDR3 covers 14 residues. Trimming shortened V by 3 bases and J by 7 bases, and 14 bases separated the two germline ends. The CDR3 DNA reads TGTGCCAGCAGTTTGGGTTGGGGACCGAATACGCAGTATTTT. Translated, it gives CASSLGWGPNTQYF.

In its sample, this clonotype was seen many times. The V gene is TRBV12-3 or TRBV12-4, the J gene TRBJ2-7; D unresolved. The CDR3 consists of 15 residues. Trimming removed 8 bases at V and 5 bases at J, with 22 bases between. CDR3 nucleotide sequence: TGTGCCAGCTCCCAAACGGAAGGTGCCCGGAACGAGCAGTACTTC. It is translated as CASSQTEGARNEQYF.

This clonotype appeared many times. The chain links TRBV5-1 to TRBJ2-3; perhaps TRBD2 as D (5 bases). The germline CDR1 and CDR2 sequences are SGHRS and YFSETQ. V lost 0 bases to trimming and J lost 0 bases, with 5 bases between them. This CDR3 has 14 residues. The CDR3 is CASSLERSTDTQYF. CDR3 nucleotides: TGCGCCAGCAGCTTGGAGCGGAGCACAGATACGCAGTATTTT.

In its sample, this clonotype was seen a few times. V is TRBV28 and J is TRBJ1-4, with TRBD1 matching 10 bases. V lost 2 bases and J lost 7; bases outside the gene matches: 4. The CDR3 covers 15 residues. Germline V lookup: CDR1 MDHEN, CDR2 SYDVKM. The CDR3 nucleotides read TGTGCCAGCAGTTTAAGGGACAGGGGAGGTGAAAAACTGTTTTTT. As protein: CASSLRDRGGEKLFF.

The rearrangement joins TRBV7-8 to TRBJ2-1; no clear D. The CDR3 is 15 amino acids. From germline, CDR1 is SGHVS and CDR2 FQNEAQ. V lost 4 bases and J lost 3, with 13 bases in between. The CDR3 loop is CASSSTQVFYNEQFF. The CDR3 DNA sequence: TGTGCCAGCAGCTCGACCCAGGTTTTCTACAATGAGCAGTTCTTC.

The chain has TRBV7-2 and TRBJ2-2; TRBD2 agrees at 10 bases. The length of the CDR3 is 15 residues. From germline, CDR1 is SGHTA and CDR2 FQGNSA. J was trimmed by 5 bases and V by 4 bases; bases with no gene match: 4. The CDR3 region is CASSYALAGTGELFF. CDR3 coding DNA: TGTGCCAGCAGCTACGCACTAGCGGGAACCGGGGAGCTGTTTTTT.

V and J are TRBV28 and TRBJ1-1, with D perhaps matching TRBD1 (6 bases). The V end was cut by 3 bases, the J end by 4 bases, with 15 bases between. The length of the CDR3 is 15 residues. Germline CDR1 and CDR2: MDHEN and SYDVKM. CDR3 coding DNA: TGTGCCAGCAGTTTGAGCCGTTGGGGGCGCACTGAAGCTTTCTTT. This sequence encodes CASSLSRWGRTEAFF.